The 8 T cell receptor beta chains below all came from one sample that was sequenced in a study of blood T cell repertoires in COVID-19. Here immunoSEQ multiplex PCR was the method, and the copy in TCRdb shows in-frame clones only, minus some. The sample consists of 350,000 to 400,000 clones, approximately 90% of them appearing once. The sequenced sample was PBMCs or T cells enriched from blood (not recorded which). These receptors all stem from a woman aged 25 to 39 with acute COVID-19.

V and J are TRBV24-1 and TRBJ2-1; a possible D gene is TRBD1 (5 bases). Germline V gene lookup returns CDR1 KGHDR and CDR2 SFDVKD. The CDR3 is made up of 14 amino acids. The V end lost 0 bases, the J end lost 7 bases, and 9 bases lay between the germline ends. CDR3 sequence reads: CATSDLGAWNEQFF. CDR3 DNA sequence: TGTGCCACCAGTGATTTGGGGGCCTGGAATGAGCAGTTCTTC.

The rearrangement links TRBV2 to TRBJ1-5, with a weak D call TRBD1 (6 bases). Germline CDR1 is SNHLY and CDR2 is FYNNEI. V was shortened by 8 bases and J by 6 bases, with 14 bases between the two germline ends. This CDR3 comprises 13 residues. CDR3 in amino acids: CASGGARGQPQHF. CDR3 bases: TGTGCCAGCGGGGGGGCGCGAGGTCAGCCCCAGCATTTT.

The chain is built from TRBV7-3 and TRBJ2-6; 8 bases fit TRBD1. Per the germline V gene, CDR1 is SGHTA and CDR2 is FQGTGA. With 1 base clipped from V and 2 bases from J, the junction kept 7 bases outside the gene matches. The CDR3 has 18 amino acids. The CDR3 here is CASSLKPRTGPGANVLTF. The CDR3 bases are TGTGCCAGCAGCTTAAAACCCCGGACAGGGCCTGGGGCCAACGTCCTGACTTTC. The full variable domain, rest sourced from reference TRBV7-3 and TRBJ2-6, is GAGVSQTPSNKVTEKGKYVELRCDPISGHTALYWYRQSLGQGPEFLIYFQGTGAADDSGLPNDRFFAVRPEGSVSTLKIQRTERGDSAVYLCASSLKPRTGPGANVLTFGAGSRLTVL.

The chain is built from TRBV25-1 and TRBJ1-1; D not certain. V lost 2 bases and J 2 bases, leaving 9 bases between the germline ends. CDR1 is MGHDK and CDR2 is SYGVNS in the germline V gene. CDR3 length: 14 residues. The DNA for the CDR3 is TGTGCCAGCAGTGAAGGTCAGTTTAACACTGAAGCTTTCTTT. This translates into CASSEGQFNTEAFF.

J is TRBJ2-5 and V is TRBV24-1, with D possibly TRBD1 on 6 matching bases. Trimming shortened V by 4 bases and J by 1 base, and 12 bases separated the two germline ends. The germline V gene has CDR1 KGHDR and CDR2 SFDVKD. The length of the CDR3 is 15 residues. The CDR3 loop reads CATSEARRGQETQYF. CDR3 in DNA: TGTGCCACCAGTGAGGCCCGCAGGGGCCAAGAGACCCAGTACTTC.

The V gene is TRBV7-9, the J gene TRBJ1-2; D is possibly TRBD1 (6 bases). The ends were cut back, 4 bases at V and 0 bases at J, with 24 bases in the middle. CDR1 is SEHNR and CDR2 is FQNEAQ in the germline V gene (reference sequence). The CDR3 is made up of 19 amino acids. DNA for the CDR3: TGTGCCAGCAGCTCGACCACCGAACGAGGACAGACTCCTAACTATGGCTACACCTTC. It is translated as CASSSTTERGQTPNYGYTF.

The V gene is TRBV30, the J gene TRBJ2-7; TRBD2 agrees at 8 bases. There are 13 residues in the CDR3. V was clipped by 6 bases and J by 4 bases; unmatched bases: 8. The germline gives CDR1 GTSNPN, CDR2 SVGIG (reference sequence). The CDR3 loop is CACDAGGVYEQYF. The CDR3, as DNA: TGTGCCTGTGACGCGGGGGGAGTTTACGAGCAGTACTTC.

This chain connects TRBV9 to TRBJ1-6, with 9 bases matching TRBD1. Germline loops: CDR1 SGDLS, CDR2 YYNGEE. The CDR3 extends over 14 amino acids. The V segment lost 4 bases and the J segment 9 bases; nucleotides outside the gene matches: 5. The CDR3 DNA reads TGTGCCAGCAGCCCGGGACAGGGTCGTTCACCCCTCCACTTT. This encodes CASSPGQGRSPLHF.